This T cell receptor (beta chain) was recorded in a study of T cell repertoires in cytomegalovirus infection. In TCRdb, the reads were re-called with MiXCR into one record per CDR3 protein. The repertoire includes around 230,000 distinct CDR3 sequences, roughly 6.5% of them detected once, and 6.5% sits in the top ten. This clonotype was counted at least ten times. This receptor was taken from a human donor in good health (CMV status not recorded). Some clones in this sample may be carry-over from other donors' samples. Sample: PBMCs.

The DNA for the CDR3 is TGTGCCAGCAGTGCAGGGGCTCCTTTCCCCTACGAGCAGTACTTC. It specifies CASSAGAPFPYEQYF. J is TRBJ2-7 and V is TRBV2; D perhaps matches TRBD1 (6 bases). The germline gives CDR1 SNHLY, CDR2 FYNNEI. Trimming took off 4 bases at V and 2 bases at J, with 15 bases between the two ends. The CDR3 has 15 amino acids.